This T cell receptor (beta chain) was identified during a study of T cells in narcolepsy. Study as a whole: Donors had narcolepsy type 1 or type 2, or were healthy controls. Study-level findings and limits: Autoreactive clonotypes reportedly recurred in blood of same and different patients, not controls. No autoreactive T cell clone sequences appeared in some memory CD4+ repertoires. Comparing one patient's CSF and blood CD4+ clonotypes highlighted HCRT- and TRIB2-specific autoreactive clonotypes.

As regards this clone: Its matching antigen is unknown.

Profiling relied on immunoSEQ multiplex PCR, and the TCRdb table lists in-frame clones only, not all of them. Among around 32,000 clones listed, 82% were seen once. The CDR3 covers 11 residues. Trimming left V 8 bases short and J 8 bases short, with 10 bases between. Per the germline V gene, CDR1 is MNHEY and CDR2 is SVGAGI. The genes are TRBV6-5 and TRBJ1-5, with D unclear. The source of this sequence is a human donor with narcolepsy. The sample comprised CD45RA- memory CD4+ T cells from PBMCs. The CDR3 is CASQKKEPQHF. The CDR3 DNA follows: TGTGCCAGCCAAAAGAAGGAGCCCCAGCATTTT.